A single sample is the source of the 32 T cell receptor beta chains below, sequenced in a study of technical replicates of blood from a few donors. Clones were read by immunoSEQ multiplex PCR, and TCRdb kept only the in-frame ones, dropping some. This sample has about 49,000 clones, with roughly 92% found just once. Sequencing was carried out using PBMCs. The receptors were gathered from a human donor in good health. Some clones in this sample may be carry-over from other donors' samples.

This sequence joins TRBV2 and TRBJ2-7, with 9 bases aligning to TRBD2. Germline V gene sequence: CDR1 SNHLY, CDR2 FYNNEI. The junction had 5 bases not matched to a gene; V was cut back by 2 bases and J by 6 bases. The CDR3 spans 14 residues. For the CDR3, the DNA is TGTGCCAGCAGTGAAAGGACTAGCGCCCGCGAGCAGTACTTC. Amino acid sequence: CASSERTSAREQYF.

The chain couples TRBV6-4 to TRBJ1-1; TRBD1 agrees at 8 bases. V shed 7 bases and J 1 base; nucleotides not matched to a gene: 11. This CDR3 contains 16 residues. Germline V lookup: CDR1 MRHNA, CDR2 SNTAGT. The CDR3 protein is CASTSLWTGSNTEAFF. The CDR3 coding sequence is TGTGCCAGCACCTCTCTTTGGACAGGGTCGAACACTGAAGCTTTCTTT.

V is TRBV11-2 and J is TRBJ2-7; 7 bases align to TRBD2. The CDR3 totals 14 residues. The ends lost 1 base at V and 7 bases at J; junction bases unmatched: 7. Per germline, CDR1 SGHAT and CDR2 FQNNGV. The CDR3 spells CASSLVEGRGEQYF. DNA of the CDR3: TGTGCCAGCAGCTTAGTAGAGGGGAGGGGAGAGCAGTACTTC.

The chain links TRBV7-9 to TRBJ2-7; 10 nucleotides agree with TRBD2. Trimming removed 3 bases from V and 5 bases from J; junction bases left unmatched: 4. Germline CDR1 SEHNR, CDR2 FQNEAQ (reference sequence). The CDR3 has 14 amino acids. The CDR3 region has the DNA TGTGCCAGCAGCTTGGGACTAGCGATCGACGAGCAGTACTTC. Protein: CASSLGLAIDEQYF.

The gene calls are TRBV6-1 and TRBJ2-7; perhaps TRBD2 as D (6 bases). The length of the CDR3 is 13 residues. From germline, CDR1 is MNHNS and CDR2 SASEGT. Trimming shortened V by 8 bases and J by 7 bases, and 18 bases separated the two germline ends. The CDR3 loop is CASLEDYRMEQYF. The CDR3 DNA reads as TGTGCCAGCCTTGAGGACTACCGTATGGAGCAGTACTTC.

J is TRBJ2-7 and V is TRBV4-3, with no clear D. Trimming took 0 bases from V and 9 from J, leaving 12 bases between them. CDR1 LGHNA and CDR2 YSLEER come from the germline V gene. The CDR3 spans 13 residues. This CDR3 reads CASSQERGTLQYF. CDR3 nucleotides: TGCGCCAGCAGCCAAGAACGCGGCACCTTGCAGTACTTC.

The V and J genes are TRBV9 and TRBJ1-4; 7 nucleotides agree with TRBD1. The CDR3 runs to 15 residues. Germline CDR1 SGDLS, CDR2 YYNGEE. V lost 3 bases and J lost 4; bases outside the gene matches: 6. The CDR3 DNA reads TGTGCCAGCAGCGGACGGACAGGAGTTAATGAAAAACTGTTTTTT. This codes for CASSGRTGVNEKLFF.

The CDR3 reads CASGFTSGGGGARETQYF. The CDR3 DNA is TGTGCCAGCGGATTCACCTCTGGGGGCGGGGGGGCCAGAGAGACCCAGTACTTC. The V gene is TRBV27, the J gene TRBJ2-5, with 9 bases matching TRBD2. Looked up from germline, CDR1 is MNHEY and CDR2 is SMNVEV (reference sequence). CDR3 length: 18 amino acids. V shed 8 bases, J shed 4 bases, and the junction held 20 bases outside the gene matches.

This sequence joins TRBV14 and TRBJ1-2; D possibly corresponds to TRBD1 (5 bases). V dropped 1 base and J dropped 1 base, with 10 bases sitting between them. Germline values: CDR1 SGHDN, CDR2 FVKESK. The CDR3 is made up of 15 amino acids. The CDR3 region is CASSQGLGRNYGYTF. The CDR3 DNA sequence: TGTGCCAGCAGCCAAGGGTTGGGGCGTAACTATGGCTACACCTTC.

The gene calls are TRBV9 and TRBJ1-3, with TRBD1 matching over 9 bases. The CDR3 is made up of 16 amino acids. Germline V gene sequence: CDR1 SGDLS, CDR2 YYNGEE. Unmatched junction bases numbered 3, after V lost 2 bases and J lost 0 bases. CDR3 sequence reads: CASSVGQGHSGNTIYF. CDR3 nucleotide sequence: TGTGCCAGCAGCGTGGGACAGGGTCACTCTGGAAACACCATATATTTT.

The chain has TRBV30 and TRBJ2-3; TRBD2 aligns across 7 bases. CDR3 length equals 15 residues. Germline V gene data show CDR1 as GTSNPN and CDR2 as SVGIG (reference sequence). Written as DNA, the CDR3 is TGTGCGCCCATGGGGGGGAGGGGTCGCACAGATACGCAGTATTTT. Its translation is CAPMGGRGRTDTQYF.

The chain couples TRBV7-9 to TRBJ2-7; 11 bases match TRBD2. CDR1 and CDR2 from the germline V gene are SEHNR and FQNEAQ (reference sequence). V gave up 2 bases and J gave up 6 bases; unmatched junction bases: 6. This CDR3 spans 15 amino acids. The CDR3 here is CASSLIAGGRIEQYF. The CDR3 DNA follows: TGTGCCAGCAGCTTAATAGCGGGGGGGCGTATCGAGCAGTACTTC. The whole variable domain, filled in from reference TRBV7-9 and TRBJ2-7, reads DTGVSQNPRHKITKRGQNVTFRCDPISEHNRLYWYRQTLGQGPEFLTYFQNEAQLEKSRLLSDRFSAERPKGSFSTLEIQRTEQGDSAMYLCASSLIAGGRIEQYFGPGTRLTVT.

This chain uses TRBV21-1 with TRBJ2-7; the table names TRBD2, a call not compared with the DNA. TRBV21-1 has pseudogene status. This CDR3 comprises 17 residues. This CDR3 reads CASSKAGLAGARDEQYF. In nucleotides, the CDR3 is TGTGCCAGCAGCAAAGCCGGCCTAGCGGGGGCCCGGGACGAGCAGTACTTC.

V is TRBV10-3 and J is TRBJ2-7; D remains ambiguous. Trimming took off 0 bases at V and 7 bases at J, with 10 bases between the two ends. This CDR3 region has 13 residues. Germline values: CDR1 ENHRY, CDR2 SYGVKD. In DNA, the CDR3 is TGTGCCATCAGTGAGTCGAATTCTAGGGAGCAGTACTTC. Residues: CAISESNSREQYF.

In this sample, this clone turned up once. The chain carries TRBV7-2 and TRBJ2-1; TRBD1 might be the D (5 bases). This CDR3 spans 16 amino acids. In germline, CDR1 is SGHTA, CDR2 FQGNSA. Trimming took 3 bases from V and 2 from J, leaving 14 bases between them. The chain's CDR3 is CASSFIPGKAYNEQFF. The DNA for the CDR3 is TGTGCCAGCAGCTTCATTCCAGGGAAGGCCTACAATGAGCAGTTCTTC. The whole variable domain, filled in from reference TRBV7-2 and TRBJ2-1, reads GAGVSQSPSNKVTEKGKDVELRCDPISGHTALYWYRQSLGQGLEFLIYFQGNSAPDKSGLPSDRFSAERTGGSVSTLTIQRTQQEDSAVYLCASSFIPGKAYNEQFFGPGTRLTVL.

This clone was seen just once. The rearrangement uses TRBV10-3 and TRBJ2-7; D perhaps matches TRBD1 (6 bases). The CDR3 totals 13 residues. With 5 bases removed from V and 3 bases from J, the gap between germline ends came to 11 bases. From germline, CDR1 is ENHRY and CDR2 SYGVKD. CDR3: CAISTGSYYEQYF. The CDR3 DNA is TGTGCCATCAGTACAGGGTCCTACTACGAGCAGTACTTC.

The table lists this clone with a few counts. The chain carries TRBV7-2 and TRBJ2-5, with 14 bases matching TRBD2. Germline-derived CDR1 and CDR2 are SGHTA and FQGNSA. Trimming cost V 5 bases and J 3 bases; bases outside gene matches: 8. CDR3 length: 17 amino acids. This CDR3 is CASSIGTSGGGKETQYF. CDR3 nucleotides: TGTGCCAGCAGCATCGGGACTAGCGGGGGAGGAAAAGAGACCCAGTACTTC.

The chain recombines TRBV7-2 with TRBJ1-2, with no clear D. V lost 5 bases to trimming and J lost 6 bases, with 16 bases between them. Germline assignment: CDR1 SGHTA and CDR2 FQGNSA. This CDR3 contains 14 residues. The DNA of the CDR3 is TGTGCCAGCAGCCCCTTCGTGACAATGAATGGCTACACCTTC. Its protein is CASSPFVTMNGYTF.

CDR3 sequence: CASSYHSGGTYEQYF. As DNA, the CDR3 is TGTGCCAGCAGTTACCACAGCGGGGGGACCTACGAGCAGTACTTC. The chain couples TRBV6-5 to TRBJ2-7; the match to TRBD2 covers 9 bases. Germline V gene lookup returns CDR1 MNHEY and CDR2 SVGAGI. CDR3 length: 15 residues. The junction had 4 bases not matched to a gene; V was cut back by 2 bases and J by 2 bases.

This clone came up a few times. V and J are TRBV11-1 and TRBJ1-1; D unresolved. The germline V gene has CDR1 SGHAT and CDR2 FQDESV (reference sequence). The CDR3 contains 11 residues. The V end was cut by 1 base, the J end by 10 bases, with 7 bases between. CDR3 amino acids: CASSLEEGAFF. CDR3 DNA sequence: TGTGCCAGCAGCTTAGAAGAGGGAGCTTTCTTT. Using reference TRBV11-1 and TRBJ1-1 for the parts outside the CDR3, the full variable domain is EAEVAQSPRYKITEKSQAVAFWCDPISGHATLYWYRQILGQGPELLVQFQDESVVDDSQLPKDRFSAERLKGVDSTLKIQPAELGDSAMYLCASSLEEGAFFGQGTRLTVV.

The chain is built from TRBV4-1 and TRBJ2-2; D might be TRBD2 (6 bases). Germline-derived CDR1 and CDR2 are MGHRA and YSYEKL. The CDR3 loop spans 15 amino acids. Trimming shortened V by 4 bases and J by 5 bases, and 14 bases separated the two germline ends. The CDR3 DNA reads as TGCGCCAGCAGCCCCAACCCCAGCGGGACCGGGGAGCTGTTTTTT. Amino acids: CASSPNPSGTGELFF.

J is TRBJ1-1 and V is TRBV7-2; D unresolved. Germline V lookup: CDR1 SGHTA, CDR2 FQGNSA. Deletions cut 6 bases from V and 4 bases from J, with 9 bases between. This CDR3 comprises 12 residues. CDR3 nucleotide sequence: TGTGCCAGCAGTGAAGCTTTCACTGAAGCTTTCTTT. Amino acids: CASSEAFTEAFF. Using reference TRBV7-2 and TRBJ1-1 for the parts outside the CDR3, the full variable domain is GAGVSQSPSNKVTEKGKDVELRCDPISGHTALYWYRQSLGQGLEFLIYFQGNSAPDKSGLPSDRFSAERTGGSVSTLTIQRTQQEDSAVYLCASSEAFTEAFFGQGTRLTVV.

The chain joins TRBV6-1 to TRBJ2-5, with 9 bases aligning to TRBD1. CDR1 is MNHNS, CDR2 SASEGT, per germline. This CDR3 is built from 16 residues. Trimming cost V 0 bases and J 4 bases; bases outside gene matches: 6. The CDR3 region is CASSEAGGQGAETQYF. The CDR3 DNA reads as TGTGCCAGCAGTGAAGCGGGGGGACAGGGTGCAGAGACCCAGTACTTC.

The chain has TRBV30 and TRBJ1-1, with 10 positions matching TRBD1. Germline V gene data show CDR1 as GTSNPN and CDR2 as SVGIG (reference sequence). V gave up 4 bases and J gave up 1 base; unmatched junction bases: 3. CDR3 size: 14 residues. The CDR3: CAWKGQGSNTEAFF. Here the CDR3 DNA reads TGTGCCTGGAAGGGACAGGGGTCGAACACTGAAGCTTTCTTT.

This clone was observed a few times. This chain links TRBV6-4 with TRBJ2-1; no definite D call. Germline V lookup: CDR1 MRHNA, CDR2 SNTAGT. The CDR3 contains 14 residues. Trimming cost V 8 bases and J 7 bases, with 18 bases left between them. CDR3 amino acids: CASSPQPDLNEQFF. CDR3 sequence (DNA): TGTGCCAGCTCCCCTCAGCCTGACTTAAATGAGCAGTTCTTC.

The chain carries TRBV9 and TRBJ2-1; 7 bases agree with TRBD1. The V gene's germline CDR1 is SGDLS and CDR2 YYNGEE. J was trimmed by 10 bases and V by 3 bases; bases with no gene match: 10. The length of the CDR3 is 14 residues. CDR3 in amino acids: CASSAATGMGEQFF. Written as DNA, the CDR3 is TGTGCCAGCAGCGCAGCGACAGGGATGGGCGAGCAGTTCTTC.

J is TRBJ1-5 and V is TRBV6-5, with TRBD1 matching over 9 bases. Germline CDR1 is MNHEY and CDR2 is SVGAGI. The CDR3 is 16 residues long. Unmatched junction bases numbered 7, after V lost 4 bases and J lost 3 bases. CDR3 nucleotides: TGTGCCAGCAGTTTAACCGGGACAGGGATCAATCAGCCCCAGCATTTT. Translated: CASSLTGTGINQPQHF.

This clone appeared a single time. The rearrangement uses TRBV5-6 and TRBJ1-1; D not certain. V lost 3 bases and J lost 4, with 10 bases in between. CDR1 SGHDT and CDR2 YYEEEE come from the germline V gene. The CDR3 loop spans 13 amino acids. The chain's CDR3 is CASSSTGSTEAFF. The CDR3 DNA reads TGTGCCAGCAGCTCGACCGGGAGCACTGAAGCTTTCTTT.

This clone was counted only a few times. The CDR3 here is CASSAPGEGTYEQYF. In DNA, the CDR3 is TGTGCCAGCAGTGCTCCAGGGGAAGGCACCTACGAGCAGTACTTC. The genes are TRBV6-5 and TRBJ2-7; perhaps TRBD1 as D (6 bases). The length of the CDR3 is 15 residues. V lost 5 bases and J lost 2, with 16 bases in between. In germline, CDR1 is MNHEY, CDR2 SVGAGI.

This clone is medium-sized (0.01 to 0.1%). The chain combines TRBV5-4 with TRBJ2-5, with TRBD2 matching over 8 bases. Trimming at V came to 0 bases and at J to 0 bases, leaving 4 bases not matched to a gene. CDR1 and CDR2 (germline): SGHNT, YYREEE (reference sequence). The length of the CDR3 is 16 residues. The DNA for the CDR3 is TGTGCCAGCAGCTTGGTTTTAGCGGGGTACCAAGAGACCCAGTACTTC. As protein: CASSLVLAGYQETQYF.

This rearrangement joins TRBV9 to TRBJ2-7, with TRBD2 identical over 7 bases. This CDR3 comprises 14 residues. The germline V gene encodes CDR1 SGDLS and CDR2 YYNGEE. V trimming: 0 bases; J trimming: 4 bases; junction bases outside the gene matches: 4. The CDR3 DNA is TGTGCCAGCAGCGTAGGACCGGGGGGATACGAGCAGTACTTC. Translating it yields CASSVGPGGYEQYF.

The J gene is TRBJ2-1, the V gene TRBV6-5, with 12 bases lining up with TRBD2. With 6 bases clipped from V and 12 bases from J, the junction kept 12 bases outside the gene matches. This CDR3 has 15 residues. Germline V gene data show CDR1 as MNHEY and CDR2 as SVGAGI. The DNA of the CDR3 is TGTGCCAGCAGCCCTAGCGGGGGGGCCGTAGTGAGGCAGTTCTTC. Encoded protein: CASSPSGGAVVRQFF.